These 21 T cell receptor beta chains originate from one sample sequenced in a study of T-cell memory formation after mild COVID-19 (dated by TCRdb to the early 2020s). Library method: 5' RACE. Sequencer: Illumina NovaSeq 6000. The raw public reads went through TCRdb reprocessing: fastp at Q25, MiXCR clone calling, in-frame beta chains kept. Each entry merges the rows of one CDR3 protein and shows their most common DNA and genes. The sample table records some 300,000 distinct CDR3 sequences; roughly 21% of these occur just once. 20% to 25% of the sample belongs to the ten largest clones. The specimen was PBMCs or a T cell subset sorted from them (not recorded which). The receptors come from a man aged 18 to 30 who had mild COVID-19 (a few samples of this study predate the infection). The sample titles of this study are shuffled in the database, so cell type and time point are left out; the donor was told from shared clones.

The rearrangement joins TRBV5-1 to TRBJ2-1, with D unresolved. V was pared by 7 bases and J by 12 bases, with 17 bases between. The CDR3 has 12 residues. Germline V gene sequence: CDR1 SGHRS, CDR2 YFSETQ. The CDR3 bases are TGCGCCAGCGCCGGCCATAATTTTCGGCAGTTCTTC. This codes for CASAGHNFRQFF.

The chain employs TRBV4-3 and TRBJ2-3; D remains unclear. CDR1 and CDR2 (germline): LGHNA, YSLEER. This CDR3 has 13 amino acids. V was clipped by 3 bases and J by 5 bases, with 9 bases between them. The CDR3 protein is CASSQTYQDTQYF. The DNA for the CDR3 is TGCGCCAGCAGCCAGACTTATCAAGATACGCAGTATTTT.

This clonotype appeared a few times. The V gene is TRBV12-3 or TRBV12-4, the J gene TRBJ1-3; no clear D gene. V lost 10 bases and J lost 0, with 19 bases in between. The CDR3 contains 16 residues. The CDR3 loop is CATYPPETYSGNTIYF. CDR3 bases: TGTGCCACCTACCCCCCAGAGACCTACTCTGGAAACACCATATATTTT.

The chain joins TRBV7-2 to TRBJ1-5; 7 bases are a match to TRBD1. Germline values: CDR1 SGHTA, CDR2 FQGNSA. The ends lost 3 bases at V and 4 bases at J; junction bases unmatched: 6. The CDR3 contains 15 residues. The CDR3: CASSFSGTVNQPQHF. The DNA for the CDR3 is TGTGCCAGCAGCTTTAGCGGGACAGTAAATCAGCCCCAGCATTTT.

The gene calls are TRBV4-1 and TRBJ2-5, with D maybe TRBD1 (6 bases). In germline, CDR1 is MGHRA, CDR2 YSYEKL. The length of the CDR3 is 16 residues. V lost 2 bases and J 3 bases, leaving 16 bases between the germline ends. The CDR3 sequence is CASSQHLQGSEETQYF. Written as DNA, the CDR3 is TGCGCCAGCAGCCAACACCTGCAGGGGAGCGAAGAGACCCAGTACTTC.

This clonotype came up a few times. The CDR3 DNA is TGTGCCAGCAGCATCGACAGGCATCCGTACTATGGCTACACCTTC. Translation gives CASSIDRHPYYGYTF. The chain joins TRBV7-2 to TRBJ1-2; tentative D call: TRBD1 (6 bases). V lost 5 bases to trimming and J lost 3 bases, with 16 bases between them. The CDR3 spans 15 residues. Germline V gene data show CDR1 as SGHTA and CDR2 as FQGNSA.

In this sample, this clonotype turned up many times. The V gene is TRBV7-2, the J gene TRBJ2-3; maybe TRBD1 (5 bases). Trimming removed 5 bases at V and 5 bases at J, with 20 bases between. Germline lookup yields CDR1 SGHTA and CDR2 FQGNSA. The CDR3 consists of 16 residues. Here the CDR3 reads CASSPGLWGQGDTQYF. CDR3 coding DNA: TGTGCCAGCAGCCCCGGTCTTTGGGGCCAAGGAGATACGCAGTATTTT.

CDR3 sequence: CASSYGVLGYTF. DNA for the CDR3: TGTGCCAGCAGTTACGGGGTCTTGGGCTACACCTTC. This chain links TRBV12-3 or TRBV12-4 with TRBJ1-2; D remains ambiguous. There are 12 residues in the CDR3. V was trimmed by 4 bases and J by 8 bases, leaving 11 bases between them.

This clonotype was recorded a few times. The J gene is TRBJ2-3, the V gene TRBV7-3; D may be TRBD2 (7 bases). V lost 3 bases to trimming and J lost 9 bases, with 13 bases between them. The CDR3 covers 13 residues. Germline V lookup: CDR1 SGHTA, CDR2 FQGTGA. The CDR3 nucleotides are TGTGCCAGCAGCTTTGGGGGGGCAGGAACGCAGTATTTT. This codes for CASSFGGAGTQYF.

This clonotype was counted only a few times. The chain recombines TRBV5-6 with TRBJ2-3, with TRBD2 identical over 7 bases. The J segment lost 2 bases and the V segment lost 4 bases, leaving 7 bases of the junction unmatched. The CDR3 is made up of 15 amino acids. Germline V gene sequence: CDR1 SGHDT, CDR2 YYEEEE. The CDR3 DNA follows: TGTGCCAGCAGCCAACAGCGGGGTATCACAGATACGCAGTATTTT. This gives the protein CASSQQRGITDTQYF.

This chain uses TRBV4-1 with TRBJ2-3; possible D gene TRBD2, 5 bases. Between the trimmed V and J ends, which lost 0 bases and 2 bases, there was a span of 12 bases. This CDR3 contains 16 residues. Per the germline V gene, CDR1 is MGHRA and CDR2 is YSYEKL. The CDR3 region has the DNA TGCGCCAGCAGCCAAGAACAGCGGCCAATCACAGATACGCAGTATTTT. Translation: CASSQEQRPITDTQYF.

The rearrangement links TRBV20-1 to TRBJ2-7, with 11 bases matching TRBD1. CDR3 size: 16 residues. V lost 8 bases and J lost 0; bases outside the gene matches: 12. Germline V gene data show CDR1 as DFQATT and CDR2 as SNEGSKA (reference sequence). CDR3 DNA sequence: TGCAGTACCGGACAGGGGGCTCACCAGAGCTCCTACGAGCAGTACGTC. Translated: CSTGQGAHQSSYEQYV.

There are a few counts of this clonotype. The CDR3 bases are TGCGCCAGCAGTTCGACTAGCGGGGTGGCAAATGAGCAGTTCTTC. It specifies CASSSTSGVANEQFF. The chain employs TRBV5-1 and TRBJ2-1; 11 positions match TRBD2. The CDR3 has 15 amino acids. V shed 5 bases, J shed 7 bases, and the junction held 8 bases outside the gene matches. The germline V gene has CDR1 SGHRS and CDR2 YFSETQ.

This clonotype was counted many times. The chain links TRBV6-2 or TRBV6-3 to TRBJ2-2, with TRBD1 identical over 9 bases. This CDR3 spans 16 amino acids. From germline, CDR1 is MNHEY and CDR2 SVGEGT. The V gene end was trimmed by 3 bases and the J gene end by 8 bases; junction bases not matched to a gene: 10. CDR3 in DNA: TGTGCCAGCAGTTATGGGACAGGGCGAGCGACAGGGGAGCTGTTTTTT. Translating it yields CASSYGTGRATGELFF.

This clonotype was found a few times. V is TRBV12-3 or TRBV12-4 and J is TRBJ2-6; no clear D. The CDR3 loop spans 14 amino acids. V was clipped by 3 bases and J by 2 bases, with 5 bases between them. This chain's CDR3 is CASSFWTGANVLTF. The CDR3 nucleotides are TGTGCCAGCAGTTTTTGGACTGGGGCCAACGTCCTGACTTTC.

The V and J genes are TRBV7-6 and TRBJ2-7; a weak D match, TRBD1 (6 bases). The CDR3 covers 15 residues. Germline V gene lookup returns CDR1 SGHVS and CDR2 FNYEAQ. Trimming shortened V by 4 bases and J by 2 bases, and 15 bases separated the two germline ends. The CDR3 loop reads CASSSGGGLAYEQYF. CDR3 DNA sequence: TGTGCCAGCAGCTCGGGTGGGGGCCTAGCCTACGAGCAGTACTTC.

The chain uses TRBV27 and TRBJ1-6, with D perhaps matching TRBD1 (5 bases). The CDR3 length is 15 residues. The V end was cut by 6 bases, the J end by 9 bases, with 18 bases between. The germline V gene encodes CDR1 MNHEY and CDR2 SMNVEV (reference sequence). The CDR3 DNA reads TGTGCCAGCAGGGAAACCGGGACGGGCCGTTCACCCCTCCACTTT. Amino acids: CASRETGTGRSPLHF.

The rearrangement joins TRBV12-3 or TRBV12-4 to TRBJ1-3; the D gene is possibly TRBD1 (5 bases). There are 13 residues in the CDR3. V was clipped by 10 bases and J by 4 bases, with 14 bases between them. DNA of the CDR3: TGTGCCACCTCGTGGGGGGGGGGAAACACCATATATTTT. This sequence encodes CATSWGGGNTIYF.

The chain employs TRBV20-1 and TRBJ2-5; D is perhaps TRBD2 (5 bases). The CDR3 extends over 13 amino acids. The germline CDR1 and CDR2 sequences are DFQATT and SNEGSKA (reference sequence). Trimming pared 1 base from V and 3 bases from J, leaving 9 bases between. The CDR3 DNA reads TGCAGTGCTAGAGTAGCCGGGAAAGAGACCCAGTACTTC. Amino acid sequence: CSARVAGKETQYF.

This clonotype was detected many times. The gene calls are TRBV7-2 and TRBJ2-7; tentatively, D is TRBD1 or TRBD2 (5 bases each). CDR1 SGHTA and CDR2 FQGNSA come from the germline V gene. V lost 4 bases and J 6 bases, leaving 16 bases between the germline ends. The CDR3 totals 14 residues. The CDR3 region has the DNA TGTGCCAGCAGCTCGCACCCTATTGGGGGCGAGCAGTACTTC. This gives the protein CASSSHPIGGEQYF.

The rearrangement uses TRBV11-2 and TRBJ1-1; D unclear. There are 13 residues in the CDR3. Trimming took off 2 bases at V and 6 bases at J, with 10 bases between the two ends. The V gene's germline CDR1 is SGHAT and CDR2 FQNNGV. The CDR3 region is CASSLPGSAEAFF. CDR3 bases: TGTGCCAGCAGCTTACCTGGGTCTGCTGAAGCTTTCTTT.